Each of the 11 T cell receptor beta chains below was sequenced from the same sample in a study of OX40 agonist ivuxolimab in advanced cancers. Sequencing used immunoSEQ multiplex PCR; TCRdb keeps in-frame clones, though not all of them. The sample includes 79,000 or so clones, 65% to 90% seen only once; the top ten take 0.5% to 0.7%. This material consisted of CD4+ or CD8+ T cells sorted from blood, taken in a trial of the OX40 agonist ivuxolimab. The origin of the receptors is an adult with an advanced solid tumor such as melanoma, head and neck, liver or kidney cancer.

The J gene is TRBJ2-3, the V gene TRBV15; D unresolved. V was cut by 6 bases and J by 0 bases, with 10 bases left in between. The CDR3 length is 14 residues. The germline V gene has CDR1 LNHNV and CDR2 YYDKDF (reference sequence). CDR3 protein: CATRGSLSTDTQYF. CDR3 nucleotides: TGTGCCACCAGAGGGTCTCTGAGCACAGATACGCAGTATTTT.

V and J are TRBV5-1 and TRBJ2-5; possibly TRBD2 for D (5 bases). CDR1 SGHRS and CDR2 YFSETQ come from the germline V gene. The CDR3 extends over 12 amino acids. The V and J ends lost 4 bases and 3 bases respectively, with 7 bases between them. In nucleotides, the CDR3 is TGCGCCAGCAGCAGTAGCGAAGAGACCCAGTACTTC. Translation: CASSSSEETQYF.

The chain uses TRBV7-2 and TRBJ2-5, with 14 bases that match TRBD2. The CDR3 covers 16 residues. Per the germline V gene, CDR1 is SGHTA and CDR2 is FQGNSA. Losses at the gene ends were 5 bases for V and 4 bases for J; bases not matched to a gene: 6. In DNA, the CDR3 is TGTGCCAGCAGCCCGAAGACTAGCGGGGGGGCAGAGACCCAGTACTTC. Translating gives CASSPKTSGGAETQYF.

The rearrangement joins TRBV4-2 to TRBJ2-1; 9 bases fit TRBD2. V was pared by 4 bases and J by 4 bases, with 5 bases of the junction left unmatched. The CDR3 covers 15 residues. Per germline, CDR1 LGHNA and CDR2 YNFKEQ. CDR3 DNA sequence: TGTGCCAGCAGCCTTAGACTAGCGGAGTACAATGAGCAGTTCTTC. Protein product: CASSLRLAEYNEQFF.

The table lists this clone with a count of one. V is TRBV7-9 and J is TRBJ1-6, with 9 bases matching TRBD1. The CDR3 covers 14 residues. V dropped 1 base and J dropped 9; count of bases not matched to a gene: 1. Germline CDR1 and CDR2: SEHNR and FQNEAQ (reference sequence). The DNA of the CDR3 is TGTGCCAGCAGCTTAGGACAGGGGGGTTCACCCCTCCACTTT. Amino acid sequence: CASSLGQGGSPLHF. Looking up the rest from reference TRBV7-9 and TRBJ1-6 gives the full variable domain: DTGVSQNPRHKITKRGQNVTFRCDPISEHNRLYWYRQTLGQGPEFLTYFQNEAQLEKSRLLSDRFSAERPKGSFSTLEIQRTEQGDSAMYLCASSLGQGGSPLHFGNGTRLTVT.

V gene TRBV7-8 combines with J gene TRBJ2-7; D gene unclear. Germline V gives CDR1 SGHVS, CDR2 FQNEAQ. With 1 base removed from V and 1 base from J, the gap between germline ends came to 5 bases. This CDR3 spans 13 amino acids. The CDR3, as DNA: TGTGCCAGCAGCTTAGGGTTATCCTACGAGCAGTACTTC. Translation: CASSLGLSYEQYF. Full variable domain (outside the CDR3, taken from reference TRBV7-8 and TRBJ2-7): GAGVSQSPRYKVAKRGQDVALRCDPISGHVSLFWYQQALGQGPEFLTYFQNEAQLDKSGLPSDRFFAERPEGSVSTLKIQRTQQEDSAVYLCASSLGLSYEQYFGPGTRLTVT.

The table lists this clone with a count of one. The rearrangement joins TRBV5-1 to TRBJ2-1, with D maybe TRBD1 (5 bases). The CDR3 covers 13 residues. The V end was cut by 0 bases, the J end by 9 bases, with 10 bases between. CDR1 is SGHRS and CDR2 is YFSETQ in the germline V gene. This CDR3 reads CASSLDPTGEQFF. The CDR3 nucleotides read TGCGCCAGCAGCTTGGACCCCACAGGTGAGCAGTTCTTC.

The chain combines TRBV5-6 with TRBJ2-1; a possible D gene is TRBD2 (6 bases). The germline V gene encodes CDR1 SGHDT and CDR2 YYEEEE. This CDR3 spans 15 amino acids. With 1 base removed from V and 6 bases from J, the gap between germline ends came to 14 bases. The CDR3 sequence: CASSLMRGSGNEQFF. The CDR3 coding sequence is TGTGCCAGCAGCTTGATGCGGGGATCGGGCAATGAGCAGTTCTTC.

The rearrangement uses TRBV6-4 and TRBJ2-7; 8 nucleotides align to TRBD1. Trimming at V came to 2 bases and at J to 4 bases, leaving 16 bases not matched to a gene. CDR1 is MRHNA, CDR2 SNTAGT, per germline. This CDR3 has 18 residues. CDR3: CASSDLPGNQGAGYEQYF. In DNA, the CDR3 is TGTGCCAGCAGTGACCTTCCGGGCAACCAGGGGGCGGGTTACGAGCAGTACTTC.

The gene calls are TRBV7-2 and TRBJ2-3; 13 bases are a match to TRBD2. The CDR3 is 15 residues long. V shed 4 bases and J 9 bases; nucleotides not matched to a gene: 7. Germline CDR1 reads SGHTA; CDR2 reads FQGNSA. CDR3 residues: CASSSLAGGRDTQYF. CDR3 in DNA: TGTGCCAGCAGCTCACTAGCGGGGGGGCGGGACACGCAGTATTTT.

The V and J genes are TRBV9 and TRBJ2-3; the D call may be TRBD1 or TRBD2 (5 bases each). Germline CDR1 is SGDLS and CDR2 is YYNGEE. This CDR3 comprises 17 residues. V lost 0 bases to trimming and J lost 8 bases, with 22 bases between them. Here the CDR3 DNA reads TGTGCCAGCAGCGTAGAAGTGGGGCTAGCATCCCCCACTACGCAGTATTTT. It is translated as CASSVEVGLASPTTQYF. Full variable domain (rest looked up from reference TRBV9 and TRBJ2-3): DSGVTQTPKHLITATGQRVTLRCSPRSGDLSVYWYQQSLDQGLQFLIQYYNGEERAKGNILERFSAQQFPDLHSELNLSSLELGDSALYFCASSVEVGLASPTTQYFGPGTRLTVL.